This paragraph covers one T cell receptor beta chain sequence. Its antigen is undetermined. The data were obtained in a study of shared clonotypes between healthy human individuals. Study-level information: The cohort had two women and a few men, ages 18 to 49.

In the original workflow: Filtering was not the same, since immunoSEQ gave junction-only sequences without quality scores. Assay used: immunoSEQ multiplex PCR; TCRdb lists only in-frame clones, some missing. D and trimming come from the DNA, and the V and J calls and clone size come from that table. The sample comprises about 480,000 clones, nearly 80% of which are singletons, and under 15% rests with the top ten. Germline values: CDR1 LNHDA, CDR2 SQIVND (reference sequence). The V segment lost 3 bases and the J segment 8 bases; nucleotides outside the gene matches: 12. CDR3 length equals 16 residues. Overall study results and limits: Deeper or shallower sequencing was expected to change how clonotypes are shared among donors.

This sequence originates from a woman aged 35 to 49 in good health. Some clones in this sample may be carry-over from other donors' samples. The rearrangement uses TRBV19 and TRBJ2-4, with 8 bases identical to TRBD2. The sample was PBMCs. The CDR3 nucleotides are TGTGCCAGTAGTATTAGTAGCGGGACCTCAGGGGACATTCAGTACTTC. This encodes CASSISSGTSGDIQYF.